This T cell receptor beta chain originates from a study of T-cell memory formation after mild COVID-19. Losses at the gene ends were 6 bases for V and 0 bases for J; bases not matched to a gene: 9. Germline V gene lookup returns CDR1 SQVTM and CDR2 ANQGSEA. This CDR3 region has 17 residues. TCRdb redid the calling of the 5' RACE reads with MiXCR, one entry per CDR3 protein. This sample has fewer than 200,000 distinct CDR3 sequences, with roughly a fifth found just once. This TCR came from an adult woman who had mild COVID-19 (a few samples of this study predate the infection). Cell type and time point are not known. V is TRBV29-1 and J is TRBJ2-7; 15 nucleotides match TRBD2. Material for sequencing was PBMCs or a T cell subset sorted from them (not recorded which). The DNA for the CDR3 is TGCAGCGTCACCTCCTGGACTAGCGGGAGGGTCTCCTACGAGCAGTACTTC. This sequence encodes CSVTSWTSGRVSYEQYF.